These T cell receptor beta chains were read from a single sample in a study of long-term antiretroviral therapy in people with HIV. Assay used: immunoSEQ multiplex PCR; TCRdb lists only in-frame clones, some missing. The table has 15,000 to 20,000 clones, around nine tenths seen once. The sequencing here drew on unsorted PBMCs, taken 2.3 years before starting antiretroviral therapy. The receptor set was obtained from a woman aged 25 to 39 with HIV. Both conserved end residues are part of each CDR3. Fields, in order: J gene, V gene, CDR3 protein.

J: TRBJ2-7; V: TRBV15; CDR3: CATSRDLVRQTDF
J: TRBJ1-5; V: TRBV19; CDR3: CASSGRALWTQPQHF
J: TRBJ2-3; V: TRBV30; CDR3: CAWTRGYSDTQYF
J: TRBJ1-2; V: TRBV6-6; CDR3: CASSYSGRFYGYTF
J: TRBJ2-1; V: TRBV4-3; CDR3: CASSHRGRGGTEQFF
J: TRBJ1-1; V: TRBV7-9; CDR3: CASSLPKGQGTEAFF
J: TRBJ1-1; V: TRBV19; CDR3: CASTIRHARDAFF
J: TRBJ2-1; V: TRBV19; CDR3: CASSIGTAGFGEQFF
J: TRBJ1-5; V: TRBV6-5; CDR3: CASRRDREGPQHF
J: TRBJ2-5; V: TRBV19; CDR3: CASSRGLGAVATQYF
J: TRBJ1-2; V: TRBV4-3; CDR3: CASSQESGYRNYGYTF
J: TRBJ2-2; V: TRBV5-1; CDR3: CASSTTMNTGELFF
J: TRBJ2-3; V: TRBV14; CDR3: CASSPRWGRGVTDTQYF
J: TRBJ2-2; V: TRBV2; CDR3: CASRPQGDTGELFF
J: TRBJ1-2; V: TRBV19; CDR3: CASSIDLWGTIDGYTF
J: TRBJ1-1; V: TRBV2; CDR3: CASSGLMNTEAFF
J: TRBJ2-2; V: TRBV18; CDR3: CASSPPTGGLNTGELFF
J: TRBJ2-3; V: TRBV10-3; CDR3: CAISESGAGGSTDTQYF
J: TRBJ2-7; V: TRBV14; CDR3: CASSQARGVYGQYF
J: TRBJ2-7; V: TRBV9; CDR3: CASSPRGTGEYEQYF
J: TRBJ1-6; V: TRBV7-7; CDR3: CASSFTGGQGSSYNSPLHF
J: TRBJ2-1; V: TRBV18; CDR3: CASSPTVAGEAEQFF
J: TRBJ2-2; V: TRBV7-2; CDR3: CASRPRGGLTGELFF
J: TRBJ2-7; V: TRBV6-6; CDR3: CASSRTDSYEQYF
J: TRBJ1-1; V: TRBV18; CDR3: CASSPRWEGRTEAFF
J: TRBJ2-1; V: TRBV7-3; CDR3: CASSSNRGRISGVGYNEQFF
J: TRBJ1-2; V: TRBV5-4; CDR3: CASSLANNYGYTF
J: TRBJ1-1; V: TRBV25-1; CDR3: CASTFDTNTEAFF
J: TRBJ2-1; V: TRBV10-3; CDR3: CAIRSQGYNEQFF
J: TRBJ2-7; V: TRBV7-9; CDR3: CASSLDLPGQTLKQYF
J: TRBJ1-6; V: TRBV25-1; CDR3: CASSESRGSYNSPLHF
J: TRBJ1-1; V: TRBV27; CDR3: CASSLFRQTEAFF
J: TRBJ2-3; V: TRBV29-1; CDR3: CSVGGHTDTQYF
J: TRBJ2-5; V: TRBV4-3; CDR3: CASSQEGRANQETQYF
J: TRBJ2-3; V: TRBV5-1; CDR3: CASSLLPPGQGSDTQYF